This T cell receptor beta chain originates from a study of CD8 T cells in ankylosing spondylitis. Points from the study as a whole: Reactive arthritis synovial fluid and blood were previously reported to contain some motif variants. Ankylosing spondylitis blood seemed to carry a telltale TCR beta motif made of under 10 highly homologous variants. According to the report, clones linked to the disease were significantly enriched in matched synovial fluid samples taken from ankylosing spondylitis patients.

Trimming shortened V by 6 bases and J by 5 bases, and 13 bases separated the two germline ends. The length of the CDR3 is 14 residues. Quantitative 5'-RACE with molecular barcodes produced the TCR beta libraries. TCRdb ran MiXCR on the 5' RACE reads and lists one entry per CDR3 protein. The sample yields 130,000 or so distinct CDR3 sequences, more than 6.5% seen once. There are many counts of this clonotype. The antigen is undetermined. Material for sequencing was blood, either unsorted or a sorted T cell fraction (not recorded which). This receptor was taken from a male donor with ankylosing spondylitis or in good health (not recorded which). The chain joins TRBV12-3 or TRBV12-4 to TRBJ2-2; tentative D call: TRBD2 (6 bases). The CDR3: CASSPRGGTGELFF. For the CDR3, the DNA is TGTGCCAGCAGCCCAAGGGGAGGAACCGGGGAGCTGTTTTTT.